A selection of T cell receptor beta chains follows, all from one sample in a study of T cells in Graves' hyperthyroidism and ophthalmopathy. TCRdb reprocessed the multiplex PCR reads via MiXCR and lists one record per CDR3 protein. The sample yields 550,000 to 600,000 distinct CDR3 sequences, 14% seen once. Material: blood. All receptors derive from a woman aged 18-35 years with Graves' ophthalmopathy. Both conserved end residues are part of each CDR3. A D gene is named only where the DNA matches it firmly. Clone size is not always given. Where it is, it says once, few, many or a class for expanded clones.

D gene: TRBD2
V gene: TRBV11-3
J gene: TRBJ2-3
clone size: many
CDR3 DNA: TGTGCCAGCAGAACATTCTCGTGGACTAGCGGGAGTGCAGATACGCAGTATTTT
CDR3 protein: CASRTFSWTSGSADTQYF

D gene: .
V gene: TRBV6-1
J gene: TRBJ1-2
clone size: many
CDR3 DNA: TGTGCCAGCAGTCCCTATAACTATGGCTACACCTTC
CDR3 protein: CASSPYNYGYTF

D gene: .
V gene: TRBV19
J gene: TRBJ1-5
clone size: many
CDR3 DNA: TGTGCCAGTAGCCCGACGGACGGCAATCAGCCCCAGCATTTT
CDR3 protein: CASSPTDGNQPQHF

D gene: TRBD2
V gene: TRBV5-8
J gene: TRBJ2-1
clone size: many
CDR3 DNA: TGTGCCAGCAGCTCCCACGGACTAGCGGGAGCCACCTACAATGAGCAGTTCTTC
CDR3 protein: CASSSHGLAGATYNEQFF

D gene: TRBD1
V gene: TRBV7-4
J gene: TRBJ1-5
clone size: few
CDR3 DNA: TGTGCCAGCAGCCCCACTTATCGGGTTGGGACAGGTCCTTATAGCAATCAGCCCCAGCATTTT
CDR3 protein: CASSPTYRVGTGPYSNQPQHF

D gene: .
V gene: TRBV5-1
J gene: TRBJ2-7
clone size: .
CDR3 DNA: TGCGCCAGCAGCTTGGACTGGGATGAGCAGTACTTC
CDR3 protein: CASSLDWDEQYF

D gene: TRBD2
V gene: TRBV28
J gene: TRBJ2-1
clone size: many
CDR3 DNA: TGTGCCAGCAGTTTTCGCGGGAGGGCCCACAATGAGCAGTTCTTC
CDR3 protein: CASSFRGRAHNEQFF

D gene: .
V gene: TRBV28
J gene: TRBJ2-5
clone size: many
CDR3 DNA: TGTGCCAGCAGTTTAAGTATGCGGCGGGGCCAGTACTTC
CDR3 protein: CASSLSMRRGQYF

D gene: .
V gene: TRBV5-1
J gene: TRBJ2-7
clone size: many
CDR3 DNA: TGCGCCAGCAGCTTGGGACTTGAGCAGTACTTC
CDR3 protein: CASSLGLEQYF

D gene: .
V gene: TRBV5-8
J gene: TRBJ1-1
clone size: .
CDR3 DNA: TGTGCCAGCAGCTTGGCCCCGGCCAGCGGAGCTTTCTTT
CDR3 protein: CASSLAPASGAFF

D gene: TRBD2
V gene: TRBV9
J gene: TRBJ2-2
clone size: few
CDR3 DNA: TGTGCCAGCAGCCCGCCGACTAGCCCGAACACCGGGGAGCTGTTTTTT
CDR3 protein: CASSPPTSPNTGELFF

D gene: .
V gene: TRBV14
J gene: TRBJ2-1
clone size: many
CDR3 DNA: TGTGCCAGCAGCCAGGTCTCATACAATGAGCAGTTCTTC
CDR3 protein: CASSQVSYNEQFF

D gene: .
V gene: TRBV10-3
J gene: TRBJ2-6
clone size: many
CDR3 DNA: TGTGCCATCAGTGAGGGACCGCTCTCTGGGGCCAACGTCCTGACTTTC
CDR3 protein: CAISEGPLSGANVLTF

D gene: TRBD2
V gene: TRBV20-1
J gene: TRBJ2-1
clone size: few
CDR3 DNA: TGCAGTGCTAGGGGGTCGACTAGCTTACGCAATGAGCAGTTCTTC
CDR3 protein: CSARGSTSLRNEQFF

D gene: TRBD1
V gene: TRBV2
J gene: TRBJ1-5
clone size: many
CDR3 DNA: TGTGCCAGCAGCAGGACAGGGGGAGGAGGCAATCAGCCCCAGCATTTT
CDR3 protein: CASSRTGGGGNQPQHF

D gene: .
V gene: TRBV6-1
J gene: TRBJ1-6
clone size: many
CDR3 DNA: TGTGCCAGCAGTGGGGACCGCGCAAATTCACCCCTCCACTTT
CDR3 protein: CASSGDRANSPLHF

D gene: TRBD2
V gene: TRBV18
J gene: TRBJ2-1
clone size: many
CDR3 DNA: TGTGCCAGCTCACCACCGCGACGGGGAGGGCCAGGCAATGAGCAGTTCTTC
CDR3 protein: CASSPPRRGGPGNEQFF

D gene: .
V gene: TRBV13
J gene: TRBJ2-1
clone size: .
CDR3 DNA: TGTGCCAGCAGCTTAGATACTCCTAGGATAGACAATGAGCAGTTCTTC
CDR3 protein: CASSLDTPRIDNEQFF

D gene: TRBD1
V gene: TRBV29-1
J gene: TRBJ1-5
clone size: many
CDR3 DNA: TGCAGCGTTGGAGGGACAGGGAACGATCAGCCCCAGCATTTT
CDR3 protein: CSVGGTGNDQPQHF

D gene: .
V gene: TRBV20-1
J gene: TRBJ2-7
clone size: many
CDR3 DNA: TGCAGTGCCGCGACAGGTAGCTCCTACGAGCAGTACTTC
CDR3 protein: CSAATGSSYEQYF

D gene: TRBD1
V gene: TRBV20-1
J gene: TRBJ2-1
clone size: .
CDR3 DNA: TGCAGTGCTAGCCGAGGGACAGGGTCGAATGAGCAGTTCTTC
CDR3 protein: CSASRGTGSNEQFF

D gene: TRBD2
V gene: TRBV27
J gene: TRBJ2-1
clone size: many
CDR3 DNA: TGTGCCAGCAGTCTAAGGACTAGCGGAGGGTACAATGAGCAGTTCTTC
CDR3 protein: CASSLRTSGGYNEQFF

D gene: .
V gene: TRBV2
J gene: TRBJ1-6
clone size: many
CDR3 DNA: TGTGCCAGCAGGACAGGCATCTATGGTAGCGTATTGGCACCCCTCCACTTT
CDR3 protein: CASRTGIYGSVLAPLHF

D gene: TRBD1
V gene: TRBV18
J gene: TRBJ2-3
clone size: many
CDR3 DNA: TGTGCCAGCTCACCTTGGGACAGGGCTAGCACAGATACGCAGTATTTT
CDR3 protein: CASSPWDRASTDTQYF